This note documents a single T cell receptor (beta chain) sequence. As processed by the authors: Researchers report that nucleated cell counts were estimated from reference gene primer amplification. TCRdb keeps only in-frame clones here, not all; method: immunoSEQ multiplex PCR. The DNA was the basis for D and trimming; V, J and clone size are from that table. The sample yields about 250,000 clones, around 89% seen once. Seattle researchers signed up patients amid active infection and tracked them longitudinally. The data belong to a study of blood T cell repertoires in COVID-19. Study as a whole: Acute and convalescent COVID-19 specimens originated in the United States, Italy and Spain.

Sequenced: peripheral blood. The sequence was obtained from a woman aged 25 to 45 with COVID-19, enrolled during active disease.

The CDR3 region is CASSYRLAGAYNEQFF. CDR3 DNA: TGTGCCAGCAGCTATCGACTAGCGGGAGCCTACAATGAGCAGTTCTTC. The chain uses TRBV7-8 and TRBJ2-1, with TRBD2 matching 12 bases. Germline CDR1 is SGHVS and CDR2 is FQNEAQ. Germline trimming cut 4 bases from V and 2 bases from J; bases unmatched to any gene: 3. This CDR3 comprises 16 residues. Drawing the rest from reference TRBV7-8 and TRBJ2-1, the complete variable domain is GAGVSQSPRYKVAKRGQDVALRCDPISGHVSLFWYQQALGQGPEFLTYFQNEAQLDKSGLPSDRFFAERPEGSVSTLKIQRTQQEDSAVYLCASSYRLAGAYNEQFFGPGTRLTVL.